This T cell receptor beta chain derives from a study of blood T cell repertoires in COVID-19. Overall study context: Italy, Spain and the United States were the sources of the convalescent and acute COVID-19 samples. PBMCs, B-cell-depleted T cells, or T cells were the source of the cDNA or gDNA that made up the material.

V shed 0 bases and J shed 5 bases, with 13 bases lying between them. The CDR3 is 15 residues long. The germline V gene has CDR1 LNHNV and CDR2 YYDKDF (reference sequence). The repertoire was sequenced with immunoSEQ multiplex PCR; TCRdb's copy has only in-frame clones and lacks some. This sample carries about 190,000 clones, about 88% of them seen once, and the ten largest clones take around 1.1%. The sequenced material came from peripheral blood. The receptor was isolated from a man aged 30-40 years with acute or convalescent COVID-19. The chain couples TRBV15 to TRBJ1-1; tentative D call: TRBD1 (6 bases). CDR3 amino acids: CATSRDVQGGTEAFF. DNA of the CDR3: TGTGCCACCAGCAGAGATGTACAGGGTGGGACTGAAGCTTTCTTT.